The 12 T cell receptor beta chains below come from one sample, sequenced in a study of blood T cell repertoires in COVID-19 (dated by TCRdb to about 2020). Library creation used the immunoSEQ multiplex PCR assay. TCRdb provides this immuneACCESS table in a form limited to in-frame rearrangements. Some clones are lacking; in checked studies, under half of them reflect an unresolved V gene, and why the rest are absent is not known. Counted in this sample were about 100,000 clones; around nine tenths of them appeared once. 1.5% to 2% of the sample lies in the top ten. Sequences were obtained from peripheral blood. These receptors were taken from a man aged 80 or over with acute or convalescent COVID-19.

This clone was seen once. The rearrangement uses TRBV5-6 and TRBJ2-1; 9 bases map to TRBD2. Germline V lookup: CDR1 SGHDT, CDR2 YYEEEE. Trimming cost V 0 bases and J 7 bases; bases outside gene matches: 5. The CDR3 extends over 15 amino acids. CDR3 DNA: TGTGCCAGCAGCTTGGGAAGCGGGAGGAGAAATGAGCAGTTCTTC. Amino acid sequence: CASSLGSGRRNEQFF.

V usage is TRBV15 and J usage is TRBJ2-2, with TRBD1 matching 7 bases. Germline-derived CDR1 and CDR2 are LNHNV and YYDKDF (reference sequence). This CDR3 has 15 amino acids. Unmatched junction bases numbered 5, after V lost 5 bases and J lost 2 bases. CDR3 amino acids: CATSATGDNTGELFF. CDR3 bases: TGTGCCACCAGCGCAACAGGGGATAACACCGGGGAGCTGTTTTTT.

CDR3 loop: CASSQGVGALGNTIYF. The CDR3 bases are TGTGCCAGCAGCCAAGGTGTGGGGGCGCTTGGAAACACCATATATTTT. V gene TRBV3-1 (or the pseudogene TRBV3-2) combines with J gene TRBJ1-3, with TRBD1 as a possible D gene (6 bases). CDR3 length equals 16 residues. Germline lookup yields CDR1 LGHDT and CDR2 YNNKEL (reference sequence). Trimming cost V 1 base and J 3 bases, with 13 bases left between them.

This chain uses TRBV30 with TRBJ1-1; possibly TRBD1 for D (6 bases). Per the germline V gene, CDR1 is GTSNPN and CDR2 is SVGIG (reference sequence). Trimming left V 2 bases short and J 6 bases short, with 10 bases between. This CDR3 is 12 amino acids long. The CDR3 DNA reads as TGTGCCTGGAGTTCTGGGGGCCCTGAAGCTTTCTTT. Its protein product is CAWSSGGPEAFF.

The chain recombines TRBV5-6 with TRBJ2-3; maybe TRBD1 (5 bases). Trimming removed 2 bases at V and 3 bases at J, with 10 bases between. This CDR3 comprises 14 residues. CDR1 and CDR2 (germline): SGHDT, YYEEEE. The CDR3 region is CASSFGQGTDTQYF. The CDR3 DNA is TGTGCCAGCAGCTTTGGGCAGGGAACAGATACGCAGTATTTT.

The table lists this clone with a count of one. The chain carries TRBV5-1 and TRBJ1-3, with TRBD1 matching over 8 bases. The trim removed 1 base at V and 0 bases at J, leaving 6 bases unmatched. Germline V gene data show CDR1 as SGHRS and CDR2 as YFSETQ. The CDR3 has 17 amino acids. The CDR3 nucleotides read TGCGCCAGCAGCTTGTTGGGACAGGAGGCCTCTGGAAACACCATATATTTT. Translated: CASSLLGQEASGNTIYF. The full variable domain, with the rest looked up from reference TRBV5-1 and TRBJ1-3, is KAGVTQTPRYLIKTRGQQVTLSCSPISGHRSVSWYQQTPGQGLQFLFEYFSETQRNKGNFPGRFSGRQFSNSRSEMNVSTLELGDSALYLCASSLLGQEASGNTIYFGEGSWLTVV.

The chain combines TRBV15 with TRBJ1-2; D is ambiguous. CDR3 length: 13 amino acids. Germline V gene lookup returns CDR1 LNHNV and CDR2 YYDKDF (reference sequence). Trimming took off 1 base at V and 4 bases at J, with 7 bases between the two ends. CDR3 sequence reads: CATSRGGGYGYTF. As DNA, the CDR3 is TGTGCCACCAGCAGAGGTGGAGGCTATGGCTACACCTTC.

This chain joins TRBV5-1 and TRBJ2-3; TRBD2 is a possible D gene (6 bases). V lost 4 bases, J lost 2 bases, and 14 bases lay in between. The CDR3 consists of 15 residues. The V gene's germline CDR1 is SGHRS and CDR2 YFSETQ. CDR3 nucleotides: TGCGCCAGCAGCGGGGGGACTCAAAACACAGATACGCAGTATTTT. Its protein is CASSGGTQNTDTQYF.

The chain uses TRBV2 and TRBJ1-5; TRBD1 might be the D (5 bases). The CDR3 covers 15 residues. From germline, CDR1 is SNHLY and CDR2 FYNNEI. The ends were cut back, 4 bases at V and 0 bases at J, with 10 bases in the middle. The DNA for the CDR3 is TGTGCCAGCAGTGGCCAGGGCTATAGCAATCAGCCCCAGCATTTT. Translation: CASSGQGYSNQPQHF.

This chain joins TRBV15 and TRBJ2-3; 7 bases agree with TRBD1. The germline gives CDR1 LNHNV, CDR2 YYDKDF (reference sequence). The CDR3 is 15 residues long. Trimming cost V 4 bases and J 6 bases; bases outside gene matches: 10. In DNA, the CDR3 is TGTGCCACCAGCAACAGGGGTGACCGGAGGGATACGCAGTATTTT. Translated: CATSNRGDRRDTQYF. The full variable domain, its missing parts supplied by reference TRBV15 and TRBJ2-3, is DAMVIQNPRYQVTQFGKPVTLSCSQTLNHNVMYWYQQKSSQAPKLLFHYYDKDFNNEADTPDNFQSRRPNTSFCFLDIRSPGLGDTAMYLCATSNRGDRRDTQYFGPGTRLTVL.

The rearrangement joins TRBV24-1 to TRBJ2-5, with D maybe TRBD2 (5 bases). This CDR3 has 15 amino acids. Germline V gives CDR1 KGHDR, CDR2 SFDVKD. Deletions cut 3 bases from V and 4 bases from J, with 14 bases between. CDR3 nucleotide sequence: TGTGCCACCAGTGATCCGGCCGGGATGGGAGAGACCCAGTACTTC. It translates to CATSDPAGMGETQYF.

This rearrangement joins TRBV10-3 to TRBJ2-3, with TRBD1 identical over 10 bases. CDR3 length equals 15 residues. V trimming: 0 bases; J trimming: 3 bases; junction bases outside the gene matches: 0. CDR1 ENHRY and CDR2 SYGVKD come from the germline V gene. CDR3 protein: CAISESDRGTDTQYF. In DNA, the CDR3 is TGTGCCATCAGTGAGTCGGACAGGGGGACAGATACGCAGTATTTT.